This TCR beta chain was sequenced for a study of T cells in women clearing cervical HPV infection. Study as a whole: Case blood was drawn a median around 140 days after lesion detection.

Produced via immunoSEQ multiplex PCR; TCRdb's table is partial and in-frame only. The table counts tens of thousands of clones; approximately 0.98% lies in the top ten. Study outcomes and limitations: Timing of associations relative to infection is unclear; T-cell subsets were not isolated. CIN3+ cases had significantly higher TCR richness than controls; evenness did not differ.

Each participant carried one incident cervical HPV16 infection only. The CDR3 covers 15 residues. V lost 5 bases and J lost 3, with 16 bases in between. Per the germline V gene, CDR1 is LNHDA and CDR2 is SQIVND (reference sequence). Turning to this clone: Its antigen is unknown. The read halts 3 residues ahead of the CDR3 end, with the missing end drawn from the germline J gene.

Sequenced material: blood buffy coat. This rearrangement joins TRBV19 to TRBJ1-2; D perhaps matches TRBD1 (6 bases). This TCR came from a woman aged 18 to 69 with a cervical HPV16 infection that either progressed to CIN3+ or cleared (not recorded which). CDR3 DNA (partial): TGTGCCAGTAGTGGCTCGACAGGTGGGGACTATGGC. This encodes CASSGSTGGDYG. The complete CDR3 protein is CASSGSTGGDYGYTF.